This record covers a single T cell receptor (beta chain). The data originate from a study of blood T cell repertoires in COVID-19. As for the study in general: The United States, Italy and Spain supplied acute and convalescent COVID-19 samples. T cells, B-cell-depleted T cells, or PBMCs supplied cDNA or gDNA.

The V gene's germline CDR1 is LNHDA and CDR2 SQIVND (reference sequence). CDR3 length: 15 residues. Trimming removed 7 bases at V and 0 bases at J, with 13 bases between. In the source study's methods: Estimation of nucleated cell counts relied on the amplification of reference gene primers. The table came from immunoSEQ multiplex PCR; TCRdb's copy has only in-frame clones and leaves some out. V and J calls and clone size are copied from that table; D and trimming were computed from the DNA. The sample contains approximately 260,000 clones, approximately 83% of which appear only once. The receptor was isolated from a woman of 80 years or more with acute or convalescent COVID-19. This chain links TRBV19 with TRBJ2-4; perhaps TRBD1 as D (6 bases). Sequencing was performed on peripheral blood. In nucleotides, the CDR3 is TGTGCCAGTACGCTGGCAGGGGTAGCCAAAAACATTCAGTACTTC. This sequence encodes CASTLAGVAKNIQYF.